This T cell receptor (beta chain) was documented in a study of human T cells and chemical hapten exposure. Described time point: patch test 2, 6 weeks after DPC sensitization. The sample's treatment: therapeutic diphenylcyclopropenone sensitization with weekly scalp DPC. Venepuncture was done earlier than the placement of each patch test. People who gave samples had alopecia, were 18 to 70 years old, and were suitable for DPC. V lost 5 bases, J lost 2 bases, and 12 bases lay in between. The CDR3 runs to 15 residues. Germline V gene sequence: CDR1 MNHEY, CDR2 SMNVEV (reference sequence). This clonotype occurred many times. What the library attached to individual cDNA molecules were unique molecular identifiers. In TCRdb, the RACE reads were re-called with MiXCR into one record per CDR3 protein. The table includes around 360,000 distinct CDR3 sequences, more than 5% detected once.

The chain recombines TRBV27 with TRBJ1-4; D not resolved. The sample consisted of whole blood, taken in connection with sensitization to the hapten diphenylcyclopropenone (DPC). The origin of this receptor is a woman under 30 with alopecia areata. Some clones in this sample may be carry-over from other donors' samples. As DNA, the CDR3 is TGTGCCAGCAGTCCCGCCGGGTTCACTAATGAAAAACTGTTTTTT. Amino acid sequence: CASSPAGFTNEKLFF.